The 22 T cell receptor beta chains listed next were all sequenced from one sample in a study of human T cells and chemical hapten exposure. TCRdb analysed the RACE reads with MiXCR anew, one entry per CDR3 protein. This repertoire shows roughly 380,000 distinct CDR3 sequences, about 5.1% found once; its top ten account for just over 2.5%. Time point indicated: pre-sensitization, week 0. Treatment indicated: therapeutic diphenylcyclopropenone sensitization with weekly scalp DPC. The sequences come from whole blood, collected in connection with sensitization to the hapten diphenylcyclopropenone (DPC). All receptors come from a woman aged 50 to 60 with alopecia areata. Some clones in this sample may be carry-over from other donors' samples.

This chain connects TRBV27 to TRBJ1-2; no clear D. The CDR3 extends over 13 amino acids. Germline V gene data show CDR1 as MNHEY and CDR2 as SMNVEV (reference sequence). Trimming took 3 bases from V and 5 from J, leaving 10 bases between them. CDR3 loop: CASSFGAAYGYTF. The CDR3 bases are TGTGCCAGCAGTTTCGGCGCCGCATATGGCTACACCTTC.

CDR3 loop: CATRGPFGYTEAFF. CDR3 nucleotides: TGTGCCACCAGGGGACCTTTCGGGTACACTGAAGCTTTCTTT. This chain links TRBV24-1 with TRBJ1-1; TRBD1 might be the D (5 bases). Germline-derived CDR1 and CDR2 are KGHDR and SFDVKD. V gave up 7 bases and J gave up 3 bases, with 14 bases separating them. CDR3 size: 14 residues.

This clonotype was recorded a few times. This chain uses TRBV5-1 with TRBJ1-6, with 9 bases identical to TRBD1. CDR1 and CDR2 (germline): SGHRS, YFSETQ. This CDR3 has 15 residues. Losses at the gene ends were 4 bases for V and 8 bases for J; bases not matched to a gene: 7. CDR3 sequence: CASSGQGIADSPLHF. CDR3 nucleotides: TGCGCCAGCAGCGGACAGGGGATCGCGGATTCACCCCTCCACTTT.

This clonotype was seen a few times. This chain connects TRBV5-6 to TRBJ1-5; the D gene is possibly TRBD1 (6 bases). The CDR3 is 14 residues long. Germline CDR1 and CDR2: SGHDT and YYEEEE. Trimming shortened V by 4 bases and J by 6 bases, and 14 bases separated the two germline ends. In DNA form, the CDR3 reads TGTGCCAGCAGCCCGGGCGGGGGCGTTCAGCCCCAGCATTTT. This encodes CASSPGGGVQPQHF.

V is TRBV3-1 and J is TRBJ2-3; 9 bases line up with TRBD2. Germline V gives CDR1 LGHDT, CDR2 YNNKEL (reference sequence). Losses at the gene ends were 3 bases for V and 6 bases for J; bases not matched to a gene: 4. CDR3 size: 14 residues. The CDR3 DNA follows: TGTGCCAGCAGCCACGGGACTAGCTTCGATACGCAGTATTTT. It specifies CASSHGTSFDTQYF.

The chain is built from TRBV20-1 and TRBJ2-3, with 11 bases matching TRBD1. The ends lost 6 bases at V and 4 bases at J; junction bases unmatched: 9. The V gene's germline CDR1 is DFQATT and CDR2 SNEGSKA (reference sequence). The CDR3 covers 15 residues. CDR3 nucleotide sequence: TGCAGTGCCGGCCCGGGACAGGGGGTCGCAGATACGCAGTATTTT. Its protein product is CSAGPGQGVADTQYF.

V is TRBV2 and J is TRBJ1-1; tentative D call: TRBD1 (6 bases). The CDR3 covers 14 residues. Per germline, CDR1 SNHLY and CDR2 FYNNEI. Trimming removed 4 bases at V and 2 bases at J, with 11 bases between. The CDR3 loop is CASSARGINTEAFF. The DNA for the CDR3 is TGTGCCAGCAGTGCGAGGGGGATAAACACTGAAGCTTTCTTT.

This clonotype was picked up a small number of times. This chain joins TRBV28 and TRBJ1-2; D is ambiguous. Germline V gives CDR1 MDHEN, CDR2 SYDVKM. This CDR3 comprises 13 residues. Trimming took off 6 bases at V and 8 bases at J, with 16 bases between the two ends. CDR3 protein: CASSRGVVTGYTF. CDR3 DNA sequence: TGTGCCAGCAGCCGCGGTGTGGTGACAGGCTACACCTTC.

This clonotype was detected ten times or more. The rearrangement uses TRBV12-3 or TRBV12-4 and TRBJ1-1; no definite D call. CDR3 length: 11 amino acids. V was cut by 5 bases and J by 7 bases, with 8 bases left in between. The CDR3 is CASSLYNEAFF. The DNA of the CDR3 is TGTGCCAGCAGTCTTTATAATGAAGCTTTCTTT.

The sample holds many counts of this clonotype. This rearrangement joins TRBV29-1 to TRBJ2-7; D might be TRBD1 (5 bases). The V and J ends lost 0 bases and 6 bases respectively, with 9 bases between them. Per the germline V gene, CDR1 is SQVTM and CDR2 is ANQGSEA. The CDR3 is made up of 12 amino acids. CDR3 bases: TGCAGCGTTGAAGATCAGGGCCCCGAGCAGTACTTC. It yields the protein CSVEDQGPEQYF.

This clonotype was counted between two and nine times. The chain carries TRBV12-3 or TRBV12-4 and TRBJ2-1; 7 bases are shared with TRBD1. V was pared by 6 bases and J by 7 bases, with 12 bases of the junction left unmatched. The CDR3 spans 15 residues. The CDR3 region is CASSLTGPPKNEQFF. In DNA, the CDR3 is TGTGCCAGCAGCCTGACAGGGCCTCCTAAGAATGAGCAGTTCTTC.

Worth noting for this clonotype: Germline is not matched at one junction end, which may reflect a read error. The chain is built from TRBV28 and TRBJ1-6; a possible D gene is TRBD1 (6 bases). Germline V gene lookup returns CDR1 MDHEN and CDR2 SYDVKM. The CDR3 spans 15 residues. CDR3 in DNA: TGTGCCAGCAGTCAACAGGGCTCCTCTAATTCACCCCTCCACTTT. Translating it yields CASSQQGSSNSPLHF.

The table lists this clonotype with a few counts. This chain uses TRBV5-1 with TRBJ2-5; unclear D gene. Germline V gene sequence: CDR1 SGHRS, CDR2 YFSETQ. Deletions cut 2 bases from V and 7 bases from J, with 21 bases between. The CDR3 sequence is 16 residues long. CDR3 nucleotides: TGCGCCAGCAGCTTTGGAGAGGATTTCCCCCCGGGGACCCAGTACTTC. This translates into CASSFGEDFPPGTQYF.

The chain couples TRBV29-1 to TRBJ2-4, with D perhaps TRBD1 (6 bases). CDR3 length: 16 residues. The germline V and J ends were trimmed by 5 bases and 1 base, with 18 bases remaining between them. Germline values: CDR1 SQVTM, CDR2 ANQGSEA. DNA of the CDR3: TGCAGCGTTTCCACTGGGACACCAGGGGCCAAAAACATTCAGTACTTC. It translates to CSVSTGTPGAKNIQYF.

V is TRBV28 and J is TRBJ1-1; TRBD1 might be the D (5 bases). The V gene's germline CDR1 is MDHEN and CDR2 SYDVKM. V dropped 7 bases and J dropped 4 bases, with 13 bases sitting between them. The CDR3 is 13 residues long. CDR3 DNA sequence: TGTGCCAGCACCCCTTGGAGGGGCACTGAAGCTTTCTTT. It is translated as CASTPWRGTEAFF. Looking up the rest from reference TRBV28 and TRBJ1-1 gives the full variable domain: DVKVTQSSRYLVKRTGEKVFLECVQDMDHENMFWYRQDPGLGLRLIYFSYDVKMKEKGDIPEGYSVSREKKERFSLILESASTNQTSMYLCASTPWRGTEAFFGQGTRLTVV.

The chain uses TRBV7-8 and TRBJ1-4; no firm D call. CDR3 size: 15 residues. Germline values: CDR1 SGHVS, CDR2 FQNEAQ. V lost 4 bases to trimming and J lost 15 bases, with 24 bases between them. CDR3 DNA sequence: TGTGCCAGCAGCTCCAGTGGGCCCTTACTGGTTAGTTTGTTTTTT. Translation gives CASSSSGPLLVSLFF. The full variable domain, completed using reference TRBV7-8 and TRBJ1-4, is GAGVSQSPRYKVAKRGQDVALRCDPISGHVSLFWYQQALGQGPEFLTYFQNEAQLDKSGLPSDRFFAERPEGSVSTLKIQRTQQEDSAVYLCASSSSGPLLVSLFFGSGTQLSVL.

The chain carries TRBV25-1 and TRBJ2-3; TRBD2 matches 12 bases. This CDR3 region has 18 residues. Looked up from germline, CDR1 is MGHDK and CDR2 is SYGVNS. V shed 3 bases and J 5 bases; nucleotides not matched to a gene: 12. The CDR3 nucleotides are TGTGCCAGCAGTGAGAAAACTAGCGGGGGGCCTGAATTAGATACGCAGTATTTT. It codes for CASSEKTSGGPELDTQYF.

At least ten counts were recorded for this clonotype. The rearrangement links TRBV7-8 to TRBJ2-5; no clear D gene. Trimming pared 8 bases from V and 7 bases from J, leaving 20 bases between. The CDR3 runs 14 residues. Germline V gene sequence: CDR1 SGHVS, CDR2 FQNEAQ. CDR3 amino acids: CASWEDSAGGTQYF. For the CDR3, the DNA is TGTGCCAGCTGGGAAGATTCGGCTGGCGGGACCCAGTACTTC.

This clonotype was seen ten or more times. The V gene is TRBV7-2, the J gene TRBJ2-3; D is ambiguous. V lost 5 bases and J 2 bases, leaving 11 bases between the germline ends. Germline CDR1 reads SGHTA; CDR2 reads FQGNSA. The CDR3 length is 14 residues. The CDR3 DNA follows: TGTGCCAGCAGCCGGATTGGTATCACAGATACGCAGTATTTT. Encoded protein: CASSRIGITDTQYF.

The chain joins TRBV25-1 to TRBJ2-4; possible D gene TRBD1, 6 bases. CDR1 MGHDK and CDR2 SYGVNS come from the germline V gene. Trimming removed 2 bases at V and 2 bases at J, with 13 bases between. CDR3 length equals 16 residues. The CDR3 DNA follows: TGTGCCAGCAGTGAAGGGGGCGGGTGGACCAAAAACATTCAGTACTTC. Its translation is CASSEGGGWTKNIQYF.

This clonotype came up many times. The J gene is TRBJ2-3, the V gene TRBV9, with TRBD2 matching 8 bases. Germline CDR1 and CDR2: SGDLS and YYNGEE. There are 17 residues in the CDR3. The V and J ends lost 4 bases and 3 bases, in that order; junction bases with no gene match: 13. CDR3 loop: CASSPYDGGGFTDTQYF. CDR3 in DNA: TGTGCCAGCAGCCCCTATGACGGCGGGGGGTTTACAGATACGCAGTATTTT.

This rearrangement joins TRBV12-3 or TRBV12-4 to TRBJ1-1; 8 positions match TRBD1. With V trimmed by 6 bases and J by 4 bases, 10 bases remained unmatched. The CDR3 runs to 15 residues. CDR3 in DNA: TGTGCCAGCAGCTGGACAGGGAGGTCGGGCACTGAAGCTTTCTTT. It codes for CASSWTGRSGTEAFF.